The rows below give T cell receptor beta chains drawn from one sample of a study of blood T cell repertoires in COVID-19. Clones were read by immunoSEQ multiplex PCR, and TCRdb kept only the in-frame ones, dropping some. The table records 200,000 to 250,000 clones, 85% to 90% of them present only once. Sequencing used peripheral blood. The receptors derive from a woman aged 70-85 years with active or convalescent COVID-19. The CDR3 runs from the conserved cysteine through the conserved F or W. A D gene is named only where the DNA matches it firmly. Size is stated for part of the rows, as once, few or many counts, or as a class when the clone is expanded.

.	TRBV18	TRBD1	TRBJ1-2	TGTGCCAGCTCACCAACAGGGGGCAACTATGGCTACACCTTC	CASSPTGGNYGYTF
.	TRBV19	TRBD1	TRBJ1-1	TGTGCCAGTAGCCGGACAGGGAGGGACACTGAAGCTTTCTTT	CASSRTGRDTEAFF
few	TRBV20-1	.	TRBJ1-1	TGCAGTGCCGATGGGGGGGATTGGGCTTTCTTT	CSADGGDWAFF
.	TRBV6-5	.	TRBJ1-2	TGTGCCAGCAGAAGAGAGATCTTCTATGGCTACACCTTC	CASRREIFYGYTF
few	TRBV19	.	TRBJ1-6	TGTGCCAGTCACCCGACACTCTCGGCACCCCTCCACTTT	CASHPTLSAPLHF
.	TRBV28	.	TRBJ1-1	TGTGCCAGCAGTTGGTCGGTTGCGGAAGCTTTCTTT	CASSWSVAEAFF
.	TRBV11-2	.	TRBJ2-7	TGTGCCAGCAGCAATCTACAGGGTTACGAGCAGTACTTC	CASSNLQGYEQYF
.	TRBV6-1	.	TRBJ1-2	TGTGCCAGCAGTGAAGTAGGAGCGGACGGTAACTATGGCTACACCTTC	CASSEVGADGNYGYTF
once	TRBV9	.	TRBJ2-4	TGTGCCAGCGGGGGGTCCGGGTCCGGGGCCAAAAACATTCAGTACTTC	CASGGSGSGAKNIQYF
.	TRBV2	TRBD1	TRBJ1-1	TGTGCCAGCTTAGGCAACAGGGGCCGAAACACTGAAGCTTTCTTT	CASLGNRGRNTEAFF
once	TRBV20-1	TRBD1	TRBJ1-1	TGCAGTGCTAGTCGTTGGGACAGGCTGAACACTGAAGCTTTCTTT	CSASRWDRLNTEAFF
once	TRBV5-4	TRBD1	TRBJ2-1	TGTGCCAGCACCGGATCGACAGGGGGCTACAATGAGCAGTTCTTC	CASTGSTGGYNEQFF
.	TRBV25-1	.	TRBJ1-1	TGTGCCACCCAACAGGGATCCTCCCGCTACACTGAAGCTTTCTTT	CATQQGSSRYTEAFF
.	TRBV11-3	.	TRBJ2-1	TGTGCCAGCAGCTGGGGACTTCCCTCTAATGAGCAGTTCTTC	CASSWGLPSNEQFF
.	TRBV19	.	TRBJ1-4	TGTGCCAGTAGTTCTTCGTTATGGACATTGGATGAAAAACTGTTTTTT	CASSSSLWTLDEKLFF
.	TRBV2	.	TRBJ1-2	TGTGCCAGCAGTGCTACATACAGGGATGATGGCTACACCTTC	CASSATYRDDGYTF
few	TRBV19	.	TRBJ2-7	TGTGCCAGTAGTAATCCGGTCGCCCAGGGCACCGAGCAGTACTTC	CASSNPVAQGTEQYF